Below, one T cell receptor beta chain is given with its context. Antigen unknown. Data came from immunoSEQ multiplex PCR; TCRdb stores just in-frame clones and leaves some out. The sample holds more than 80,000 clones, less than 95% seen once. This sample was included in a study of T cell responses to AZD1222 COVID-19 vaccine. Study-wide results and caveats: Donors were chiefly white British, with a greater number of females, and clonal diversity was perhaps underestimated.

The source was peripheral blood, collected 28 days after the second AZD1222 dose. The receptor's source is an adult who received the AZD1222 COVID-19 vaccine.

The CDR3 region has the DNA TGCGCCAGCAGCCAAGATCTGAGGGCCTCTGGAAACACCATATATTTT. Amino acid sequence: CASSQDLRASGNTIYF. V and J are TRBV4-1 and TRBJ1-3, with D uncertain. This CDR3 is built from 16 residues. Per the germline V gene, CDR1 is MGHRA and CDR2 is YSYEKL. V lost 0 bases and J 0 bases, leaving 9 bases between the germline ends.